These 13 T cell receptor beta chains share one sample of origin, sequenced in a study of shared clonotypes between healthy human individuals. TCRdb's table, derived via immunoSEQ multiplex PCR, lists solely in-frame clones and lacks some. This table has a few hundred thousand clones, nearly 97% appearing once. Terminally differentiated effector memory CD45RA+ cells were excluded from the naive CD8 cells, which were CD45RO-negative and positively selected for CCR7. The sequencing sample was made of naive CD8+ T cells sorted from blood. Receptors originate from a woman in her thirties in good health.

This sequence joins TRBV13 and TRBJ2-7; no reliable D call. Trimming took 4 bases from V and 0 from J, leaving 7 bases between them. The CDR3 is made up of 13 amino acids. Germline CDR1 PRHDT, CDR2 FYEKMQ (reference sequence). For the CDR3, the DNA is TGTGCCAGCAGCTCTGGCGACTCCTACGAGCAGTACTTC. This encodes CASSSGDSYEQYF.

This chain connects TRBV7-9 to TRBJ1-1, with D uncertain. The germline V and J ends were trimmed by 0 bases and 1 base, with 6 bases remaining between them. Looked up from germline, CDR1 is SEHNR and CDR2 is FQNEAQ (reference sequence). CDR3 length: 14 amino acids. In DNA, the CDR3 is TGTGCCAGCAGCTTAGCGGCCACGAACACTGAAGCTTTCTTT. As protein: CASSLAATNTEAFF.

The genes are TRBV9 and TRBJ2-2; D unresolved. The CDR3 has 13 amino acids. The V and J ends lost 2 bases and 1 base respectively, with 3 bases between them. Germline CDR1 reads SGDLS; CDR2 reads YYNGEE. The CDR3 DNA is TGTGCCAGCAGCGTCAGGAACACCGGGGAGCTGTTTTTT. Translated: CASSVRNTGELFF.

This chain joins TRBV14 and TRBJ1-4, with TRBD1 matching over 9 bases. V shed 0 bases, J shed 7 bases, and the junction held 15 bases outside the gene matches. This CDR3 contains 19 residues. Per germline, CDR1 SGHDN and CDR2 FVKESK. The CDR3 nucleotides are TGTGCCAGCAGCCAAGATCCGTACTTAGGGGACAGGGAAGGTGAAAAACTGTTTTTT. It is translated as CASSQDPYLGDREGEKLFF.

This clone was detected only once. The chain carries TRBV5-4 and TRBJ2-7; 9 bases match TRBD1. This CDR3 spans 14 amino acids. The trim removed 1 base at V and 3 bases at J, leaving 2 bases unmatched. Germline CDR1 is SGHNT and CDR2 is YYREEE (reference sequence). The CDR3 protein is CASSLRDRDYEQYF. DNA for the CDR3: TGTGCCAGCAGCTTGCGGGACAGGGACTACGAGCAGTACTTC.

This clone was detected once. The V and J genes are TRBV19 and TRBJ2-1, with D unclear. The CDR3 has 14 amino acids. Between the trimmed V and J ends, which lost 5 bases and 2 bases, there was a span of 10 bases. Germline assignment: CDR1 LNHDA and CDR2 SQIVND (reference sequence). The CDR3 is CASSYGDTYNEQFF. The CDR3 DNA reads TGTGCCAGTAGTTATGGAGACACCTACAATGAGCAGTTCTTC.

This sequence joins TRBV6-5 and TRBJ1-1; D gene ambiguous. The length of the CDR3 is 16 residues. The V end lost 4 bases, the J end lost 2 bases, and 17 bases lay between the germline ends. Germline CDR1 is MNHEY and CDR2 is SVGAGI. The CDR3 nucleotides are TGTGCCAGCAGTTTTAATGCGTTTGAGGCTAACACTGAAGCTTTCTTT. Protein product: CASSFNAFEANTEAFF.

This clone occurred once. The chain uses TRBV28 and TRBJ1-2; D is uncertain. The CDR3 covers 14 residues. The V end was cut by 3 bases, the J end by 6 bases, with 14 bases between. Germline loops: CDR1 MDHEN, CDR2 SYDVKM. The CDR3 spells CASSFPGLEDGYTF. In DNA form, the CDR3 reads TGTGCCAGCAGTTTCCCCGGATTGGAGGATGGCTACACCTTC.

V is TRBV7-9 and J is TRBJ2-5; 8 bases agree with TRBD2. The J call may be in error: the DNA end matches TRBJ2-7 better. Germline-derived CDR1 and CDR2 are SEHNR and FQNEAQ (reference sequence). CDR3 length: 14 residues. As DNA, the CDR3 is TGTGCCAGCAGCGGCGGGAGGAGCTCCTACGAGCAGTACTTC. Translation: CASSGGRSSYEQYF.

This clone appeared a few times. The rearrangement uses TRBV5-4 and TRBJ1-2, with D uncertain. CDR1 and CDR2 from the germline V gene are SGHNT and YYREEE (reference sequence). This CDR3 comprises 11 residues. Trimming removed 0 bases from V and 7 bases from J, with 4 bases in between. The CDR3 sequence is CASSLEAGYTF. CDR3 DNA sequence: TGTGCCAGCAGCTTGGAGGCTGGCTACACCTTC. Drawing the rest from reference TRBV5-4 and TRBJ1-2, the complete variable domain is ETGVTQSPTHLIKTRGQQVTLRCSSQSGHNTVSWYQQALGQGPQFIFQYYREEENGRGNFPPRFSGLQFPNYSSELNVNALELDDSALYLCASSLEAGYTFGSGTRLTVV.

In DNA form, the CDR3 reads TGTGCCAGCAGTTTAGTTCCGACAGGGTCGTACGAGCAGTACTTC. Translation gives CASSLVPTGSYEQYF. The rearrangement links TRBV28 to TRBJ2-5; TRBD1 agrees at 7 bases. The J call is uncertain, as TRBJ2-7 better fits the DNA end. The germline CDR1 and CDR2 sequences are MDHEN and SYDVKM. The CDR3 covers 15 residues.

This chain joins TRBV19 and TRBJ1-1; D remains unclear. CDR1 is LNHDA and CDR2 is SQIVND in the germline V gene (reference sequence). Trimming removed 3 bases at V and 0 bases at J, with 8 bases between. The CDR3 length is 14 residues. In DNA, the CDR3 is TGTGCCAGTAGTATGTCCCCCATGAACACTGAAGCTTTCTTT. Amino acid sequence: CASSMSPMNTEAFF.

This clone was seen once. The chain links TRBV28 to TRBJ2-1; D gene unclear. The V and J ends lost 4 bases and 0 bases respectively, with 10 bases between them. This CDR3 contains 15 residues. The germline V gene encodes CDR1 MDHEN and CDR2 SYDVKM. CDR3 DNA sequence: TGTGCCAGCAGTTCCATCCCCCACTCCTACAATGAGCAGTTCTTC. It codes for CASSSIPHSYNEQFF.